This TCR beta chain was obtained from a study of blood T cell repertoires in COVID-19. At the level of the study: Sites across the United States, Italy and Spain contributed samples from acute and convalescent COVID-19.

Clones were sequenced by immunoSEQ multiplex PCR, and TCRdb holds only the in-frame ones, with some missing. Of 81,000 or so clones in the sample, approximately 92% are singletons; the top ten hold roughly 6.6%. Germline CDR1 and CDR2: SGHDN and FVKESK. V lost 6 bases, J lost 4 bases, and 11 bases lay in between. This CDR3 contains 13 residues. The sequence was collected from a woman aged 55-70 years with active COVID-19. The sequencing sample was made of peripheral blood. The chain couples TRBV14 to TRBJ2-3; D ambiguous. In DNA, the CDR3 is TGTGCCAGCAGATCCTCGGTGGCAGATACGCAGTATTTT. It codes for CASRSSVADTQYF.